This is a list of T cell receptor beta chains from one sample in a study of post-analysis software for immune sequencing data. TCRdb passed the PCR reads through MiXCR, listing each CDR3 protein once. Among about 260,000 distinct CDR3 sequences, about 40% were seen once, and the ten largest hold less than 6%. The sequencing sample was made of blood. The source is a girl aged 10 to 17 with multiple sclerosis. The CDR3 runs from the conserved cysteine through the conserved F or W. The D gene is left open where the match is weak. Clone size is shown for a subset of rows, as once, few, many or a class of expanded clone.

TRBJ1-5,-,many,TRBV4-1,TGCGCCAGCAGCCAAGATTTAGGGGGTATGAGTCAGCCCCAGCATTTT,CASSQDLGGMSQPQHF
TRBJ2-7,TRBD2,-,TRBV10-2,TGCGCCAGCAGTGGTAGCGGGAGTATACCCTACGAGCAGTACTTC,CASSGSGSIPYEQYF
TRBJ2-1,TRBD2,-,TRBV25-1,TGTGCCAGCAGGCAGAGCGGGAATGGCAATGAGCAGTTCTTC,CASRQSGNGNEQFF
TRBJ2-2,TRBD2,few,TRBV7-2,TGTGCCAGCAGCCTGACTAGCGGGAGTGGCACCGGGGAGCTGTTTTTT,CASSLTSGSGTGELFF
TRBJ1-5,-,many,TRBV3-1,TGTGCCAGCAGCCAAAGGCGGGTGGCCTTGCCCCAGCATTTT,CASSQRRVALPQHF
TRBJ1-5,TRBD1,once,TRBV29-1,TGCAGCGTCGGACAGGGGGGTAATCAGCCCCAGCATTTT,CSVGQGGNQPQHF
TRBJ1-2,-,many,TRBV5-5,TGTGCCAGCAGCTTTTCGTTTATTAGGGGACAACCAACTAACTATGGCTACACCTTC,CASSFSFIRGQPTNYGYTF
TRBJ2-3,-,-,TRBV20-1,TGCAGTGCCGGCCCGGGATTGGCGGATACGCAGTATTTT,CSAGPGLADTQYF
TRBJ2-7,-,many,TRBV7-8,TGTGCCAGCAGCTTTAGCGTCTCCTACGAGCAGTACTTC,CASSFSVSYEQYF
TRBJ1-1,-,once,TRBV12-5,TGTGCTAGTGGTTTAGCAGGGTCCACTGAAGCTTTCTTT,CASGLAGSTEAFF
TRBJ2-7,-,many,TRBV15,TGTGCCACCAGCAGAGACCGGGACATCGTCTCCTACGAGCAGTACTTC,CATSRDRDIVSYEQYF
TRBJ2-1,TRBD2,many,TRBV7-9,TGTGCCACCTCGGGGGGGGCAGAGCAGTTCTTC,CATSGGAEQFF
TRBJ2-1,TRBD1,many,TRBV5-1,TGCGCCAGCAGCTTGGGACAGGGGATTGCCCATGAGCAGTTCTTC,CASSLGQGIAHEQFF
TRBJ1-2,-,-,TRBV12-3/TRBV12-4,TGTGCCAGTACAGGTACTGATGGCTACACCTTC,CASTGTDGYTF
TRBJ1-2,TRBD1,-,TRBV27,TGTGCCAGCAGTCACGGACAGGGGTTTGGCTACACCTTC,CASSHGQGFGYTF
TRBJ2-5,TRBD1,-,TRBV29-1,TGCAGCGTTGGCCTGGGGACAGGGCAAGAGACCCAGTACTTC,CSVGLGTGQETQYF
TRBJ2-1,TRBD2,-,TRBV27,TGTGCCAGCAGTTTAGGGACTAGCGGGGGGACAATTTACAATGAGCAGTTCTTC,CASSLGTSGGTIYNEQFF
TRBJ1-6,-,few,TRBV28,TGTGCCAGCAGTCCCCCCAAACCCTCACCCCTCCACTTT,CASSPPKPSPLHF
TRBJ2-1,-,many,TRBV28,TGTGCCAGCAGTATACACGGGGGATACAATGAGCAGTTCTTC,CASSIHGGYNEQFF
TRBJ2-3,-,many,TRBV20-1,TGCAGTGCCCAAGGGGACCCTAGCACAGATACGCAGTATTTT,CSAQGDPSTDTQYF
TRBJ1-1,-,many,TRBV29-1,TGCAGCGTTGAGAAGGGGAACACTGAAGCTTTCTTT,CSVEKGNTEAFF
TRBJ1-2,TRBD1,many,TRBV12-3/TRBV12-4,TGTGCCAGCAGTTACAGGGGCTCTGAAGGCTACACCTTC,CASSYRGSEGYTF
TRBJ2-1,-,many,TRBV4-1,TGCGCCAGCAGCCAGGCCATTTACAATGAGCAGTTCTTC,CASSQAIYNEQFF
TRBJ2-1,TRBD2,-,TRBV5-1,TGCGCCAGCAGCTCCCCCAGCGGGAGGTTCAATGAGCAGTTCTTC,CASSSPSGRFNEQFF
TRBJ2-1,-,many,TRBV13,TGTGCCAGCAGCTTAGGCCTGGGCAATGAGCAGTTCTTC,CASSLGLGNEQFF
TRBJ2-1,-,-,TRBV3-1,TGTGCCAGCAGCCTCACAACTATTGAGCAGTTCTTC,CASSLTTIEQFF
TRBJ1-5,TRBD1,few,TRBV6-1,TGTGCCAGCAGTATACAGGGGGTGAATAGCAATCAGCCCCAGCATTTT,CASSIQGVNSNQPQHF
TRBJ2-4,-,-,TRBV28,TGTGCCAGCAGTCCTTTACTACAGGGTGGGGCCAAAAACATTCAGTACTTC,CASSPLLQGGAKNIQYF
TRBJ1-2,-,-,TRBV10-2,TGCGCCAGCAGTGAGATAGATCCCGGCTATGGCTACACCTTC,CASSEIDPGYGYTF
TRBJ2-3,TRBD1,-,TRBV29-1,TGCAGCGTTGAAAGGGGGCAGGATACGCAGTATTTT,CSVERGQDTQYF
TRBJ2-2,TRBD1,-,TRBV7-9,TGTGCCAGCAGCCCCGGGACAGGGGGCAGCACCGGGGAGCTGTTTTTT,CASSPGTGGSTGELFF
TRBJ1-2,-,-,TRBV5-4,TGTGCCAGCAGAACCTGGGGGTCCCGGGGCAGGAAACGGGATGGCTACACCTTC,CASRTWGSRGRKRDGYTF
TRBJ1-5,TRBD1,-,TRBV29-1,TGCAGCATACGGACAGGGGACAATCAGCCCCAGCATTTT,CSIRTGDNQPQHF
TRBJ2-1,-,-,TRBV7-3,TGTGCCAGCAGCTTAGGGGACCCGAAGCAGTTCTTC,CASSLGDPKQFF
TRBJ2-5,-,many,TRBV7-2,TGTGCCAGCAGCTTAGGGGGGACCCTGGAGACCCAGTACTTC,CASSLGGTLETQYF
TRBJ2-5,TRBD2,many,TRBV6-5,TGTGCCAGCAGTTACGGGACTAGCGGCACCTTGGCGGAGACCCAGTACTTC,CASSYGTSGTLAETQYF
TRBJ2-3,-,many,TRBV19,TGTGCCAGTAGAATCCAGCAGGGGAGCACAGATACGCAGTATTTT,CASRIQQGSTDTQYF
TRBJ1-5,-,many,TRBV6-4,TGTGCCAGCAGTGACGAGAGTAATCAGCCCCAGCATTTT,CASSDESNQPQHF
TRBJ2-7,-,-,TRBV6-1,TGTGCCAGCAGTGAAGCGGTGATTTACGAGCAGTACTTC,CASSEAVIYEQYF
TRBJ1-1,-,-,TRBV5-6,TGTGCCAGCAGCTTGGACAGGCAGAACACTGAAGCTTTCTTT,CASSLDRQNTEAFF
TRBJ2-3,TRBD2,many,TRBV28,TGTGCCAGCAGTTTTAAGGTGGCGGGGGATAGCACAGATACGCAGTATTTT,CASSFKVAGDSTDTQYF
TRBJ1-1,TRBD1,-,TRBV7-2,TGTGCCAGCAGCCAGGCCTTTCAGGGACAGGTCTTGAACACTGAAGCTTTCTTT,CASSQAFQGQVLNTEAFF
TRBJ1-2,TRBD1,-,TRBV7-2,TGTGCCAGCAGCTTAGAGGACAGGGGACCATATTACTATGACTACACCTTC,CASSLEDRGPYYYDYTF
TRBJ2-3,TRBD1,-,TRBV28,TGTGCCAGCAGTCAGGGGGTGTTTGGGTCAGATACGCAGTATTTT,CASSQGVFGSDTQYF
TRBJ2-7,TRBD1,-,TRBV7-2,TGTGCCAGCAGCCCCGGGACAGGTCATATCGAGCAGTACTTC,CASSPGTGHIEQYF
TRBJ1-1,-,few,TRBV3-1,TGTGCCAGCAGCCAAGAAAGGGCTGAAGCTTTCTTT,CASSQERAEAFF
TRBJ2-3,-,-,TRBV12-3/TRBV12-4,TGTGCCAGCAGTCATAATGTGGGCAGAGGCGCAGATACGCAGTATTTT,CASSHNVGRGADTQYF
TRBJ2-7,TRBD2,many,TRBV20-1,TGCAGTGCTATCCCTTCTAGCGGCTACGAGCAGTACTTC,CSAIPSSGYEQYF
TRBJ1-2,TRBD1,many,TRBV5-1,TGCGCCAGCAGCGCGGGACAGGGTTTTAACTATGGCTACACCTTC,CASSAGQGFNYGYTF
TRBJ2-7,TRBD2,once,TRBV7-2,TGTGCCAGCAGCTTCCTGGTGGGAGGGCGCGAGCAGTACTTC,CASSFLVGGREQYF